This is a list of T cell receptor beta chains from one sample in a study of shared clonotypes between healthy human individuals. TCRdb keeps only in-frame clones here, not all; method: immunoSEQ multiplex PCR. The repertoire holds about 1.1 million clones, with approximately 75% as singletons. Sequencing was carried out using memory CD4+ T cells from PBMCs. The receptors stem from a young man in good health. Some clones in this sample may be carry-over from other donors' samples. CDR3s include the opening cysteine and the closing phenylalanine or tryptophan. The order of the fields is J gene, V gene, D gene, clone size, CDR3 DNA, CDR3 protein. A D gene is named only where the DNA matches it firmly. Expanded clones get a size class; other rows say once, few or many, or leave the size out.

J gene: TRBJ1-5; V gene: TRBV7-3; D gene: TRBD1; clone size: .; CDR3 DNA: TGTGCCAGCAGCCCCGTTGGGGGTCGGGACAGGAGCAATCAGCCCCAGCATTTT; CDR3 protein: CASSPVGGRDRSNQPQHF
J gene: TRBJ2-1; V gene: TRBV6-1; D gene: .; clone size: .; CDR3 DNA: TGTGCCAGCATTAGAAAGGGGTCCAATGAGCAGTTCTTC; CDR3 protein: CASIRKGSNEQFF
J gene: TRBJ2-4; V gene: TRBV7-9; D gene: .; clone size: .; CDR3 DNA: TGTGCCAGCAGCTTACAGGGGAACATTCAGTACTTC; CDR3 protein: CASSLQGNIQYF
J gene: TRBJ1-1; V gene: TRBV4-1; D gene: .; clone size: few; CDR3 DNA: TGCGCCAGCAGCCAAGATCAGGAATTTAGAGCTTTCTTT; CDR3 protein: CASSQDQEFRAFF
J gene: TRBJ2-3; V gene: TRBV10-3; D gene: TRBD2; clone size: once; CDR3 DNA: TGTGCCATCAACCCAATAGCGGGAGCGGGGACAGATACGCAGTATTTT; CDR3 protein: CAINPIAGAGTDTQYF
J gene: TRBJ2-5; V gene: TRBV9; D gene: TRBD2; clone size: few; CDR3 DNA: TGTGCCAGCAGCGTAGGGGCGGGAGTTCAAGAGACCCAGTACTTC; CDR3 protein: CASSVGAGVQETQYF
J gene: TRBJ2-1; V gene: TRBV5-1; D gene: .; clone size: few; CDR3 DNA: TGCGCCAGCAGCTTGGGATTAATGGGACGGGACCCGCAGTTCTTC; CDR3 protein: CASSLGLMGRDPQFF
J gene: TRBJ2-5; V gene: TRBV6-1; D gene: TRBD1; clone size: .; CDR3 DNA: TGTGCCAGCTCTGTCCAGGGGGCCCCAGAGACCCAGTACTTC; CDR3 protein: CASSVQGAPETQYF
J gene: TRBJ2-5; V gene: TRBV5-1; D gene: .; clone size: .; CDR3 DNA: TGCGCCAGCAGCTTGGGGTCCGCACAAGAGACCCAGTACTTC; CDR3 protein: CASSLGSAQETQYF
J gene: TRBJ2-2; V gene: TRBV19; D gene: .; clone size: .; CDR3 DNA: TGTGCCAGTACCGGGACATCGAACACCGGGGAGCTGTTTTTT; CDR3 protein: CASTGTSNTGELFF
J gene: TRBJ2-1; V gene: TRBV27; D gene: .; clone size: .; CDR3 DNA: TGTGCCAGCAGTTTTGTTCGGGACTCCCAATACAATGAGCAGTTCTTC; CDR3 protein: CASSFVRDSQYNEQFF
J gene: TRBJ1-5; V gene: TRBV19; D gene: TRBD1; clone size: few; CDR3 DNA: TGTGCCAGTAAACAGGGGAACCAGCCCCAGCATTTT; CDR3 protein: CASKQGNQPQHF
J gene: TRBJ2-5; V gene: TRBV5-1; D gene: .; clone size: .; CDR3 DNA: TGCGCCAGCAGCATCTCCGGGACAGAGACCCAGTACTTC; CDR3 protein: CASSISGTETQYF
J gene: TRBJ2-7; V gene: TRBV6-5; D gene: TRBD2; clone size: .; CDR3 DNA: TGTGCCAGCCCCAATAGGCTAGCGGGAAACTACGAGCAGTACTTC; CDR3 protein: CASPNRLAGNYEQYF
J gene: TRBJ2-7; V gene: TRBV2; D gene: TRBD1; clone size: .; CDR3 DNA: TGTGCCATCCGATGGTGGGGACAGGGTGGCTACGAGCAGTACTTC; CDR3 protein: CAIRWWGQGGYEQYF
J gene: TRBJ2-7; V gene: TRBV7-3; D gene: .; clone size: .; CDR3 DNA: TGTGCCAGCAGCTTAATGCCGAGCGGAGGGGGCAACGAGCAGTACTTC; CDR3 protein: CASSLMPSGGGNEQYF
J gene: TRBJ1-1; V gene: TRBV20-1; D gene: .; clone size: .; CDR3 DNA: TGCAGTGCTAGTGCGGCTTTCTTT; CDR3 protein: CSASAAFF
J gene: TRBJ2-1; V gene: TRBV9; D gene: TRBD2; clone size: .; CDR3 DNA: TGTGCCAGCAGCGTAGGGGGTAGCGGGAACAATGAGCAGTTCTTC; CDR3 protein: CASSVGGSGNNEQFF
J gene: TRBJ2-3; V gene: TRBV4-3; D gene: .; clone size: few; CDR3 DNA: TGCGCCAGCAGCCAAGAACCAGGAACAGATACGCAGTATTTT; CDR3 protein: CASSQEPGTDTQYF
J gene: TRBJ2-5; V gene: TRBV10-3; D gene: TRBD2; clone size: .; CDR3 DNA: TGTGCCATCAGTGATAGGACTAGCGGGAATACGTACCAAGAGACCCAGTACTTC; CDR3 protein: CAISDRTSGNTYQETQYF
J gene: TRBJ2-1; V gene: TRBV4-1; D gene: TRBD2; clone size: .; CDR3 DNA: TGCGCCAGCCTGGGGTCGGGACTAGCGGGTTTTGAGCAGTTCTTC; CDR3 protein: CASLGSGLAGFEQFF
J gene: TRBJ1-4; V gene: TRBV7-6; D gene: TRBD1; clone size: .; CDR3 DNA: TGTGCCAGCAGCCTTACCGGGACAGGGAACGAAAAACTGTTTTTT; CDR3 protein: CASSLTGTGNEKLFF
J gene: TRBJ2-3; V gene: TRBV6-1; D gene: .; clone size: .; CDR3 DNA: TGTGCCAGCAGTGAATCATCTCCAGATACGCAGTATTTT; CDR3 protein: CASSESSPDTQYF
J gene: TRBJ2-2; V gene: TRBV28; D gene: .; clone size: .; CDR3 DNA: TGTGCCAGCAGTCTTCCACAGGGCACCGGGGAGCTGTTTTTT; CDR3 protein: CASSLPQGTGELFF
J gene: TRBJ1-1; V gene: TRBV5-1; D gene: .; clone size: .; CDR3 DNA: TGCGCCAGCAGCTACGGTCTACGGGGAAACACTGAAGCTTTCTTT; CDR3 protein: CASSYGLRGNTEAFF
J gene: TRBJ2-3; V gene: TRBV2; D gene: TRBD2; clone size: .; CDR3 DNA: TGTGCCAGCAGGGGGACTAGCGGGAGCTCAGATACGCAGTATTTT; CDR3 protein: CASRGTSGSSDTQYF
J gene: TRBJ2-1; V gene: TRBV27; D gene: TRBD1; clone size: .; CDR3 DNA: TGTGCCAGCAGTTTATCACCGGGACAGGTCTACAATGAGCAGTTCTTC; CDR3 protein: CASSLSPGQVYNEQFF
J gene: TRBJ2-7; V gene: TRBV5-1; D gene: .; clone size: once; CDR3 DNA: TGCGCCAGCAGCGGCAGGGAGAACTACGAGCAGTACTTC; CDR3 protein: CASSGRENYEQYF
J gene: TRBJ2-2; V gene: TRBV18; D gene: .; clone size: once; CDR3 DNA: TGTGCCAGCTCACCATCCCCCGGGGGGAACACCGGGGAGCTGTTTTTT; CDR3 protein: CASSPSPGGNTGELFF
J gene: TRBJ2-2; V gene: TRBV7-9; D gene: TRBD1; clone size: .; CDR3 DNA: TGTGCCAGCAGCTTAGAAGGGACAGTGAACACCGGGGAGCTGTTTTTT; CDR3 protein: CASSLEGTVNTGELFF
J gene: TRBJ2-3; V gene: TRBV18; D gene: .; clone size: .; CDR3 DNA: TGTGCCAGCTCACCAGATGGGACAGATACGCAGTATTTT; CDR3 protein: CASSPDGTDTQYF
J gene: TRBJ1-2; V gene: TRBV9; D gene: TRBD1; clone size: .; CDR3 DNA: TGTGCCAGCAGCGTAGCCAGACAGGGTGGTGGCTACACCTTC; CDR3 protein: CASSVARQGGGYTF
J gene: TRBJ2-3; V gene: TRBV7-2; D gene: .; clone size: .; CDR3 DNA: TGTGCCAGCAGCTTTAAGTTAGCAGATACGCAGTATTTT; CDR3 protein: CASSFKLADTQYF
J gene: TRBJ1-2; V gene: TRBV6-5; D gene: .; clone size: .; CDR3 DNA: TGTGCCAGCAGTTACTCGATGGGAGGCTATGGCTACACCTTC; CDR3 protein: CASSYSMGGYGYTF
J gene: TRBJ2-1; V gene: TRBV9; D gene: .; clone size: .; CDR3 DNA: TGTGCCAGCAGCGTAGGGCCAAACAATGAGCAGTTCTTC; CDR3 protein: CASSVGPNNEQFF
J gene: TRBJ2-2; V gene: TRBV18; D gene: .; clone size: few; CDR3 DNA: TGTGCCAGCTCACCGATGGCCGGGTTTGGCACCGGGGAGCTGTTTTTT; CDR3 protein: CASSPMAGFGTGELFF
J gene: TRBJ2-2; V gene: TRBV5-1; D gene: TRBD2; clone size: .; CDR3 DNA: TGCGCCAGCAGGGGACTAGCGGGAGATAGCACCGGGGAGCTGTTTTTT; CDR3 protein: CASRGLAGDSTGELFF
J gene: TRBJ1-1; V gene: TRBV18; D gene: TRBD1; clone size: .; CDR3 DNA: TGTGCCAGCTCACCCAGGGACAGGCTGAACACTGAAGCTTTCTTT; CDR3 protein: CASSPRDRLNTEAFF
J gene: TRBJ1-4; V gene: TRBV2; D gene: .; clone size: .; CDR3 DNA: TGTGCCAGCAGGGAAGAAAGGCTTAATGAAAAACTGTTTTTT; CDR3 protein: CASREERLNEKLFF
J gene: TRBJ2-7; V gene: TRBV18; D gene: TRBD2; clone size: .; CDR3 DNA: TGTGCCAGCTCGCTAAACGGGAGGGCCACAGACGAGCAGTACTTC; CDR3 protein: CASSLNGRATDEQYF
J gene: TRBJ2-3; V gene: TRBV6-6; D gene: .; clone size: once; CDR3 DNA: TGTGCCAGCAGTTTTACAGGGATTGATACGCAGTATTTT; CDR3 protein: CASSFTGIDTQYF
J gene: TRBJ1-1; V gene: TRBV6-6; D gene: TRBD1; clone size: .; CDR3 DNA: TGTGCCAGCAGTTCACAGGGGGTCAACACTGAAGCTTTCTTT; CDR3 protein: CASSSQGVNTEAFF
J gene: TRBJ2-4; V gene: TRBV19; D gene: .; clone size: .; CDR3 DNA: TGTGCCAGTAGTAGAGAAAACATTCAGTACTTC; CDR3 protein: CASSRENIQYF
J gene: TRBJ1-5; V gene: TRBV30; D gene: .; clone size: .; CDR3 DNA: TGTGCCTGGAGTCGAACGGGGTCTCAGCCCCAGCATTTT; CDR3 protein: CAWSRTGSQPQHF
J gene: TRBJ2-2; V gene: TRBV12-5; D gene: .; clone size: .; CDR3 DNA: TGTGCTAGTGCCCTCTCCAGGGAAACCGGGGAGCTGTTTTTT; CDR3 protein: CASALSRETGELFF
J gene: TRBJ1-5; V gene: TRBV2; D gene: .; clone size: .; CDR3 DNA: TGTGCCAGCAAAGGCGGACGGACGAATCAGCCCCAGCATTTT; CDR3 protein: CASKGGRTNQPQHF
J gene: TRBJ2-6; V gene: TRBV2; D gene: .; clone size: few; CDR3 DNA: TGTGCCAGCAGACGAAGGGGACCCCTCTCTGGGGCCAACGTCCTGACTTTC; CDR3 protein: CASRRRGPLSGANVLTF
J gene: TRBJ1-6; V gene: TRBV27; D gene: .; clone size: .; CDR3 DNA: TGTGCCAGCAGTTTAGAGGGCAGGAATTCACCCCTCCACTTT; CDR3 protein: CASSLEGRNSPLHF
J gene: TRBJ2-3; V gene: TRBV5-1; D gene: .; clone size: .; CDR3 DNA: TGCGCCAGCAGTCCGGAACCTCACACAGATACGCAGTATTTT; CDR3 protein: CASSPEPHTDTQYF
J gene: TRBJ2-7; V gene: TRBV9; D gene: TRBD1; clone size: .; CDR3 DNA: TGTGCCAGCAGCGTAGCTAGCAACGCCGGGACAGGGGGCTACGAGCAGTACTTC; CDR3 protein: CASSVASNAGTGGYEQYF
J gene: TRBJ2-6; V gene: TRBV6-5; D gene: .; clone size: .; CDR3 DNA: TGTGCCAGCAGCGCTAATTCTGGGGCCAACGTCCTGACTTTC; CDR3 protein: CASSANSGANVLTF
J gene: TRBJ1-1; V gene: TRBV5-1; D gene: .; clone size: .; CDR3 DNA: TGCGCCAGCAGCTGGCCCAGGGCAGGGCTCACTGAAGCTTTCTTT; CDR3 protein: CASSWPRAGLTEAFF
J gene: TRBJ2-4; V gene: TRBV20-1; D gene: .; clone size: .; CDR3 DNA: TGCAGTGCTACGGACCGGAACATTCAGTACTTC; CDR3 protein: CSATDRNIQYF
J gene: TRBJ2-7; V gene: TRBV15; D gene: .; clone size: .; CDR3 DNA: TGTGCCACCAGCAGGACGGGGCGGGCTTCCTACGAGCAGTACTTC; CDR3 protein: CATSRTGRASYEQYF
J gene: TRBJ2-5; V gene: TRBV15; D gene: .; clone size: .; CDR3 DNA: TGTGCCACCAGCAGTAATTCGGGGACCCAGTACTTC; CDR3 protein: CATSSNSGTQYF